A single sample gave rise to the 28 T cell receptor beta chains below, sequenced in a study of cytomegalovirus exposure and HLA in healthy donors. It was with 60 Vbeta and 13 Jbeta primers that the PCR ran. Sequenced by immunoSEQ multiplex PCR; TCRdb stores in-frame clones only, minus some. The repertoire has nearly 200,000 clones, 80% to 90% of them found once; the top ten carry over 1%. Input material: PBMCs. The origin of the receptors is a man aged 25-40 years in good health and CMV-seronegative.

With regard to this clone: One end of the junction does not line up with germline, which may come from a read error. The chain carries TRBV7-9 and TRBJ2-7; D is possibly TRBD2 (5 bases). Germline values: CDR1 SEHNR, CDR2 FQNEAQ (reference sequence). The CDR3 loop spans 11 amino acids. This CDR3 is CASSLGTRTWF. In DNA, the CDR3 is TGTGCCAGCAGCTTAGGGACGAGGACTTGGTTC.

The rearrangement joins TRBV27 to TRBJ2-3; 12 nucleotides line up with TRBD2. V shed 1 base and J 5 bases; nucleotides not matched to a gene: 4. CDR3 length equals 16 residues. Germline assignment: CDR1 MNHEY and CDR2 SMNVEV (reference sequence). The DNA of the CDR3 is TGTGCCAGCAGTTTATGGGGGACTAGCGGGTTAGATACGCAGTATTTT. This gives the protein CASSLWGTSGLDTQYF.

This clone was detected only a few times. The genes are TRBV25-1 and TRBJ2-1; maybe TRBD1 (6 bases). The germline V gene has CDR1 MGHDK and CDR2 SYGVNS. CDR3 length: 14 residues. V was trimmed by 8 bases and J by 2 bases, leaving 13 bases between them. DNA of the CDR3: TGTGCCAGCTCCCAGGGGACCACCTACAATGAGCAGTTCTTC. Amino acid sequence: CASSQGTTYNEQFF.

This rearrangement joins TRBV19 to TRBJ1-1; D is unclear. CDR3 length: 14 residues. V lost 10 bases, J lost 5 bases, and 20 bases lay in between. Germline V gene data show CDR1 as LNHDA and CDR2 as SQIVND (reference sequence). CDR3 sequence: CATMAGAGGTEAFF. DNA for the CDR3: TGTGCCACCATGGCTGGAGCGGGTGGGACTGAAGCTTTCTTT.

The chain is built from TRBV4-1 and TRBJ1-1; D uncertain. The CDR3 is 15 residues long. The V end lost 1 base, the J end lost 1 base, and 10 bases lay between the germline ends. In germline, CDR1 is MGHRA, CDR2 YSYEKL. Here the CDR3 reads CASSQGGGQNTEAFF. The CDR3 DNA sequence: TGCGCCAGCAGCCAAGGAGGCGGCCAGAACACTGAAGCTTTCTTT.

Worth noting for this clone: One end of the junction does not line up with germline, which may come from a read error. The chain joins TRBV29-1 to TRBJ2-6, with 8 bases fitting TRBD1. The CDR3 is made up of 15 amino acids. CDR1 and CDR2 (germline): SQVTM, ANQGSEA. Here the CDR3 reads CSAGPGGSGANGLTF. The CDR3 nucleotides read TGCAGCGCAGGCCCAGGGGGCTCTGGGGCCAACGGCCTGACTTTC.

This clone was seen just once. The chain carries TRBV29-1 and TRBJ2-7; D is possibly TRBD1 (8 bases). The V end lost 6 bases, the J end lost 1 base, and 13 bases lay between the germline ends. CDR1 and CDR2 (germline): SQVTM, ANQGSEA. This CDR3 is built from 13 residues. The CDR3: CSVYRGGSYEQYF. The CDR3 DNA reads TGCAGCGTGTACAGGGGGGGGTCCTACGAGCAGTACTTC.

The chain combines TRBV28 with TRBJ2-7; tentative D call: TRBD1 (5 bases). V lost 7 bases, J lost 0 bases, and 16 bases lay in between. The length of the CDR3 is 15 residues. CDR1 MDHEN and CDR2 SYDVKM come from the germline V gene. The chain's CDR3 is CASIPRTLSSYEQYF. The CDR3 DNA reads as TGTGCCAGCATCCCCCGGACACTGAGCTCCTACGAGCAGTACTTC.

V gene TRBV28 combines with J gene TRBJ2-7, with D possibly TRBD2 on 6 matching bases. This CDR3 region has 14 residues. The V and J ends lost 1 base and 4 bases respectively, with 11 bases between them. Looked up from germline, CDR1 is MDHEN and CDR2 is SYDVKM. The CDR3 sequence is CASSLSAGRYEQYF. The DNA of the CDR3 is TGTGCCAGCAGTTTATCCGCAGGGAGGTACGAGCAGTACTTC.

This sequence joins TRBV10-3 and TRBJ2-1, with 9 bases lining up with TRBD2. The junction had 3 bases not matched to a gene; V was cut back by 2 bases and J by 1 base. Germline assignment: CDR1 ENHRY and CDR2 SYGVKD. This CDR3 region has 16 residues. The CDR3 DNA is TGTGCCATCAGTGAGCCGACTAGCGGTTCCTACAATGAGCAGTTCTTC. Translated: CAISEPTSGSYNEQFF.

The rearrangement links TRBV4-3 to TRBJ2-7; weak D call: TRBD2 (6 bases). This CDR3 comprises 12 residues. Germline values: CDR1 LGHNA, CDR2 YSLEER. V was cut by 4 bases and J by 12 bases, with 16 bases left in between. The CDR3 is CASSRGNSLPYF. CDR3 nucleotide sequence: TGCGCCAGCAGCCGCGGGAACTCTTTGCCGTACTTC.

The chain has TRBV7-6 and TRBJ1-1; 7 bases agree with TRBD1. Trimming at V came to 1 base and at J to 6 bases, leaving 11 bases not matched to a gene. In germline, CDR1 is SGHVS, CDR2 FNYEAQ. CDR3 length equals 16 residues. As DNA, the CDR3 is TGTGCCAGCAGCTTAGTAGCCTCCGGGACAGCTGCTGAAGCTTTCTTT. Translating gives CASSLVASGTAAEAFF.

The rearrangement joins TRBV7-6 to TRBJ1-4, with D maybe TRBD1 (6 bases). In germline, CDR1 is SGHVS, CDR2 FNYEAQ. The CDR3 extends over 14 amino acids. Trimming removed 6 bases from V and 5 bases from J, with 13 bases in between. The CDR3 region is CASSRTGSNEKLFF. CDR3 DNA: TGTGCCAGCAGTCGAACAGGGTCGAATGAAAAACTGTTTTTT. Full variable domain (missing parts from reference TRBV7-6 and TRBJ1-4): GAGVSQSPRYKVTKRGQDVALRCDPISGHVSLYWYRQALGQGPEFLTYFNYEAQQDKSGLPNDRFSAERPEGSISTLTIQRTEQRDSAMYRCASSRTGSNEKLFFGSGTQLSVL.

The CDR3 loop is CASSSSGGRFGYTF. The CDR3 region has the DNA TGTGCCAGCAGTTCTTCAGGGGGGAGGTTTGGCTACACCTTC. The V and J genes are TRBV6-5 and TRBJ1-2, with 7 nucleotides matching TRBD1. With V trimmed by 4 bases and J by 7 bases, 9 bases remained unmatched. In germline, CDR1 is MNHEY, CDR2 SVGAGI. CDR3 length equals 14 residues.

This clone was seen once. The chain links TRBV4-2 to TRBJ1-5; D gene uncertain. Looked up from germline, CDR1 is LGHNA and CDR2 is YNFKEQ. The CDR3 is made up of 13 amino acids. Trimming pared 0 bases from V and 5 bases from J, leaving 5 bases between. CDR3 in DNA: TGTGCCAGCAGCCAAGATCCCTATCAGCCCCAGCATTTT. Translating it yields CASSQDPYQPQHF.

V usage is TRBV7-2 and J usage is TRBJ2-5; TRBD1 matches at 9 bases. The DNA end is more similar to TRBJ2-7, so the J call may be wrong. From germline, CDR1 is SGHTA and CDR2 FQGNSA. This CDR3 is 16 amino acids long. The CDR3 reads CASSLGSGTGSYEQYF. Written as DNA, the CDR3 is TGTGCCAGCAGCTTAGGTTCCGGGACAGGGTCCTACGAGCAGTACTTC.

The chain uses TRBV25-1 and TRBJ2-2; 7 nucleotides agree with TRBD1. Germline-derived CDR1 and CDR2 are MGHDK and SYGVNS. The V and J ends lost 3 bases and 6 bases, in that order; junction bases with no gene match: 4. The length of the CDR3 is 14 residues. CDR3 protein: CASSDVTGPGELFF. CDR3 nucleotides: TGTGCCAGCAGTGACGTGACAGGGCCCGGGGAGCTGTTTTTT.

V and J are TRBV18 and TRBJ2-5, with D hard to call. Germline CDR1 KGHSH, CDR2 LQKENI. The CDR3 covers 12 residues. The germline V and J ends were trimmed by 0 bases and 5 bases, with 4 bases remaining between them. The CDR3 protein is CASSPPLETQYF. The CDR3 DNA is TGTGCCAGCTCACCACCCTTGGAGACCCAGTACTTC.

The chain carries TRBV30 and TRBJ1-2; tentatively, D is TRBD1 (5 bases). CDR1 and CDR2 (germline): GTSNPN, SVGIG (reference sequence). Trimming removed 7 bases at V and 0 bases at J, with 15 bases between. This CDR3 comprises 14 residues. The chain's CDR3 is CAFPRQGSNYGYTF. The CDR3 DNA sequence: TGTGCCTTTCCGAGGCAGGGCTCTAACTATGGCTACACCTTC.

In the case of this clone: The germline gene is not matched at one end of the junction; a read error may be the cause. J is TRBJ2-5 and V is TRBV7-9; TRBD2 agrees at 12 bases. There are 19 residues in the CDR3. Germline CDR1 and CDR2: SEHNR and FQNEAQ (reference sequence). The CDR3 DNA reads as TGTTCCAGCAGCTTAGCCCGAAGAAGACTAGCGGGAGTACAAGAGACCCAGTACTTC. The encoded protein is CSSSLARRRLAGVQETQYF.

The chain couples TRBV7-9 to TRBJ2-5, with 7 bases identical to TRBD1. Judging by the DNA end, TRBJ2-7 fits better; the J call may be wrong. The CDR3 length is 14 residues. The germline gives CDR1 SEHNR, CDR2 FQNEAQ (reference sequence). CDR3 sequence (DNA): TGTGCCAGCAGCGCAAGGGGGCCTCCCTACGAGCAGTACTTC. Protein product: CASSARGPPYEQYF.

The chain has TRBV7-9 and TRBJ2-2; a possible D gene is TRBD1 (6 bases). CDR1 and CDR2 (germline): SEHNR, FQNEAQ (reference sequence). V lost 4 bases, J lost 4 bases, and 19 bases lay in between. The CDR3 is 17 residues long. In nucleotides, the CDR3 is TGTGCCAGCAGCTCCATTGGGACACCTCTCGGCACCGGGGAGCTGTTTTTT. This sequence encodes CASSSIGTPLGTGELFF.

On this clone itself: A junction end diverges from the germline sequence, so it may reflect a read error. The V call is TRBV7-7, the J call TRBJ2-7, with a possible D match to TRBD1 (6 bases). Looked up from germline, CDR1 is SSHAT and CDR2 is FNYEAQ (reference sequence). The CDR3 extends over 13 amino acids. CDR3 DNA sequence: TGTGCTAGCAGCTTAAGCAGGGACAACGAGCAGTACTTC. Translated: CASSLSRDNEQYF.

The gene calls are TRBV27 and TRBJ1-3; D possibly corresponds to TRBD1 (6 bases). This CDR3 spans 14 amino acids. Trimming removed 11 bases from V and 0 bases from J, with 14 bases in between. The germline V gene encodes CDR1 MNHEY and CDR2 SMNVEV (reference sequence). The CDR3 here is CASTGPFSGNTIYF. The CDR3 region has the DNA TGTGCCTCGACAGGACCCTTCTCTGGAAACACCATATATTTT.

The rearrangement links TRBV29-1 to TRBJ2-7; 7 positions agree with TRBD1. The CDR3 contains 14 residues. Germline V gene lookup returns CDR1 SQVTM and CDR2 ANQGSEA. Unmatched junction bases numbered 8, after V lost 5 bases and J lost 1 base. This chain's CDR3 is CSVINSGQSYEQYF. CDR3 bases: TGCAGCGTTATCAACTCGGGACAGTCCTACGAGCAGTACTTC.

The rearrangement uses TRBV6-6 and TRBJ1-5; TRBD1 matches 7 bases. Unmatched junction bases numbered 2, after V lost 4 bases and J lost 2 bases. The CDR3 runs 14 residues. Germline CDR1 is MNHNY and CDR2 is SVGAGI (reference sequence). The CDR3 protein is CASSWQGGNQPQHF. The CDR3 DNA is TGTGCCAGCAGTTGGCAGGGGGGCAATCAGCCCCAGCATTTT.

The rearrangement joins TRBV5-4 to TRBJ1-2, with D unclear. Trimming pared 0 bases from V and 4 bases from J, leaving 7 bases between. The CDR3 totals 13 residues. CDR1 and CDR2 from the germline V gene are SGHNT and YYREEE (reference sequence). CDR3 protein: CASSLGGSYGYTF. The CDR3 bases are TGTGCCAGCAGCTTGGGCGGCAGCTATGGCTACACCTTC.

The chain employs TRBV7-9 and TRBJ2-3; a weak D match, TRBD2 (6 bases). The CDR3 spans 16 residues. Trimming took 5 bases from V and 0 from J, leaving 15 bases between them. The germline V gene has CDR1 SEHNR and CDR2 FQNEAQ (reference sequence). Written as DNA, the CDR3 is TGTGCCAGCAGCCTGGGACTTCGTTCTAGCACAGATACGCAGTATTTT. This encodes CASSLGLRSSTDTQYF.